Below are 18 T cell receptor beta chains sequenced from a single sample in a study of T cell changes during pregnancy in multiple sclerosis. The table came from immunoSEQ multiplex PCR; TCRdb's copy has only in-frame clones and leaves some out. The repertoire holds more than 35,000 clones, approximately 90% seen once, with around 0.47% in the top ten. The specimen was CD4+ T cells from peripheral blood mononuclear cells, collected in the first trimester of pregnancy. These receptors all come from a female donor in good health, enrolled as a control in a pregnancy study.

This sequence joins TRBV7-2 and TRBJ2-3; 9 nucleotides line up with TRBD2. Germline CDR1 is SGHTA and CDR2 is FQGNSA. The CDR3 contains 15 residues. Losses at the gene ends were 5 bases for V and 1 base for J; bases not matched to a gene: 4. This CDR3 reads CASSTSSGGTDTQYF. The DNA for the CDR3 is TGTGCCAGCAGCACCTCTAGCGGGGGCACAGATACGCAGTATTTT.

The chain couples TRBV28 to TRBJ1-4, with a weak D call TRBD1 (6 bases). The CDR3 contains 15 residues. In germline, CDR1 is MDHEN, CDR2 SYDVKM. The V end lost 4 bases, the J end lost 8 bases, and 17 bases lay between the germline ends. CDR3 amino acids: CASSSNTGSTEKLFF. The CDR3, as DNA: TGTGCCAGCAGTTCAAATACAGGGTCAACGGAAAAACTGTTTTTT. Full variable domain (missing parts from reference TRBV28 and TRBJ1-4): DVKVTQSSRYLVKRTGEKVFLECVQDMDHENMFWYRQDPGLGLRLIYFSYDVKMKEKGDIPEGYSVSREKKERFSLILESASTNQTSMYLCASSSNTGSTEKLFFGSGTQLSVL.

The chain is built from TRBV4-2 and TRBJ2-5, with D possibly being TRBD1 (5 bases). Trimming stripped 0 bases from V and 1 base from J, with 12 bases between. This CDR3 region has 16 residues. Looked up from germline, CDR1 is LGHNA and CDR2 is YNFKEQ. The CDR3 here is CASSQDYRGSQETQYF. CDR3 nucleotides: TGTGCCAGCAGCCAAGATTATAGGGGCTCCCAAGAGACCCAGTACTTC.

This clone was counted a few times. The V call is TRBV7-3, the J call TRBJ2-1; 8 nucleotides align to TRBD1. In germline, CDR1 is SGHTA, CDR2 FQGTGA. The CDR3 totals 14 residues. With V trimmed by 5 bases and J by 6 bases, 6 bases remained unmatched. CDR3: CASSPGQGGNEQFF. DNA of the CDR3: TGTGCCAGCAGCCCCGGACAGGGAGGCAATGAGCAGTTCTTC.

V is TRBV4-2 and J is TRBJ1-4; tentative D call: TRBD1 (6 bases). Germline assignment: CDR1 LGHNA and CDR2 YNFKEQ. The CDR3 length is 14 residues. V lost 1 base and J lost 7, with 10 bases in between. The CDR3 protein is CASSQAQGTEKLFF. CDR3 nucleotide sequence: TGTGCCAGCAGCCAAGCTCAGGGGACTGAAAAACTGTTTTTT.

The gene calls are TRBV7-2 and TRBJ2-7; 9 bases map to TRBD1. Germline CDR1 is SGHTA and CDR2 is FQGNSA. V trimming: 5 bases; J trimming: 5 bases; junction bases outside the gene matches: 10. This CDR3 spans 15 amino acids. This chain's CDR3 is CASSPGGTGNDEQYF. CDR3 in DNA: TGTGCCAGCAGCCCAGGTGGGACAGGGAACGACGAGCAGTACTTC.

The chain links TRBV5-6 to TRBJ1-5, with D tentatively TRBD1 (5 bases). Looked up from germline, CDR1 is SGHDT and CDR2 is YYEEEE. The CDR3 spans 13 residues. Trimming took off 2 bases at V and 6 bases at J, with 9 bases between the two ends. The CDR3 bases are TGTGCCAGCAGCTTCTCTAGGGGTCAGCCCCAGCATTTT. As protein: CASSFSRGQPQHF.

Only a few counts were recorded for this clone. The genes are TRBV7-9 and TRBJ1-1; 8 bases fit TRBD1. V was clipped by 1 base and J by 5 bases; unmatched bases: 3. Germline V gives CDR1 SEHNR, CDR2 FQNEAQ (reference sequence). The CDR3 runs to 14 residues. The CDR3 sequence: CASSLGTGYTEAFF. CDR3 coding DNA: TGTGCCAGCAGCTTAGGGACAGGGTATACTGAAGCTTTCTTT.

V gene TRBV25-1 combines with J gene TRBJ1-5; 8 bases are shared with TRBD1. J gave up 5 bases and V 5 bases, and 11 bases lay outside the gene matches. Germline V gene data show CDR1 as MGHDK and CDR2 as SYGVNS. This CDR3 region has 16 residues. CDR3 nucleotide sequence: TGTGCCAGCAGTCCCTTAGGGGACAGGCCTCATCAGCCCCAGCATTTT. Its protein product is CASSPLGDRPHQPQHF.

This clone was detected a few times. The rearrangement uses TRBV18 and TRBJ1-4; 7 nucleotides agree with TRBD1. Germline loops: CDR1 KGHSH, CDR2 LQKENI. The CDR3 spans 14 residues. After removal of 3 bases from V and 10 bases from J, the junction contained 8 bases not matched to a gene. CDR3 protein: CASSPQTGYGKLFF. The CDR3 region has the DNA TGTGCCAGCTCACCCCAGACAGGGTATGGAAAACTGTTTTTT. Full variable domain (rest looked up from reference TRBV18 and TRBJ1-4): NAGVMQNPRHLVRRRGQEARLRCSPMKGHSHVYWYRQLPEEGLKFMVYLQKENIIDESGMPKERFSAEFPKEGPSILRIQQVVRGDSAAYFCASSPQTGYGKLFFGSGTQLSVL.

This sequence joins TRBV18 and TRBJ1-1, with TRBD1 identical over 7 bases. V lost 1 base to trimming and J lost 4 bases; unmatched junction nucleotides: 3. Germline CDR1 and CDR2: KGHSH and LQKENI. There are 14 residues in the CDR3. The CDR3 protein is CASSPQGAGTEAFF. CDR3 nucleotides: TGTGCCAGCTCACCACAGGGGGCCGGCACTGAAGCTTTCTTT.

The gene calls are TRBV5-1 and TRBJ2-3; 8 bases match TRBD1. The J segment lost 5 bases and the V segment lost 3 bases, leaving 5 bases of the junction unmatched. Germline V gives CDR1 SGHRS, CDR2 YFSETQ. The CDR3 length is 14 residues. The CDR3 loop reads CASSSGQGRDTQYF. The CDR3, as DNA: TGCGCCAGCAGCTCCGGACAGGGCAGAGATACGCAGTATTTT.

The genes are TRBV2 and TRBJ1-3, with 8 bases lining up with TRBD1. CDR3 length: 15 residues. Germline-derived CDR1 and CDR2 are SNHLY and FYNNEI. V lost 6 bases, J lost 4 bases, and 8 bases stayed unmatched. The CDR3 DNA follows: TGTGCCAGCAGGGCGGACAGGGCCATGGGAAACACCATATATTTT. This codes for CASRADRAMGNTIYF.

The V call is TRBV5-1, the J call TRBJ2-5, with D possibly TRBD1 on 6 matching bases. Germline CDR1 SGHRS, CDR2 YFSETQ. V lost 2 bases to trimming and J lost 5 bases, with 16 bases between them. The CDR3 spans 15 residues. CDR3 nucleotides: TGCGCCAGCAGCTTAAGGCCCACAGGGCTGGAGACCCAGTACTTC. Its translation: CASSLRPTGLETQYF.

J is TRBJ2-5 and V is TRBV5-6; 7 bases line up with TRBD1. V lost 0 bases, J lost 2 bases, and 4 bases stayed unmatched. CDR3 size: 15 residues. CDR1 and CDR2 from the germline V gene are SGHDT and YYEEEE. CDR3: CASSLGRGFQETQYF. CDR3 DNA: TGTGCCAGCAGCTTGGGCAGGGGGTTTCAAGAGACCCAGTACTTC.

CDR3 region: CANSTGAIGDTQYF. The CDR3 DNA reads TGCGCCAATTCTACAGGGGCAATAGGGGATACGCAGTATTTT. The J gene is TRBJ2-3, the V gene TRBV23-1, with 7 bases lining up with TRBD1. TRBV23-1 is assigned to the ORF class and has an uncertain function. The CDR3 runs 14 residues. V gave up 10 bases and J gave up 6 bases; unmatched junction bases: 13.

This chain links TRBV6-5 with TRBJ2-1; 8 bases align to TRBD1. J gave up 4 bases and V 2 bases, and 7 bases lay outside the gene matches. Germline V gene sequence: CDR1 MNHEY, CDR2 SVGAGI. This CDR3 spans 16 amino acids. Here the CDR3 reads CASSYTGTGDYNEQFF. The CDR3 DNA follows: TGTGCCAGCAGTTACACAGGGACAGGTGATTACAATGAGCAGTTCTTC.

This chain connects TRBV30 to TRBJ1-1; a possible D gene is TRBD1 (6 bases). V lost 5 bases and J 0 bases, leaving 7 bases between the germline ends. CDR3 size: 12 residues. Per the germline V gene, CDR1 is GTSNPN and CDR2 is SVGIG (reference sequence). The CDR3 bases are TGTGCCTGGGACAGGCTGAACACTGAAGCTTTCTTT. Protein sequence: CAWDRLNTEAFF.